Following are 31 T cell receptor beta chains from one sample sequenced in a study of blood T cell repertoires in COVID-19. Assay used: immunoSEQ multiplex PCR; TCRdb lists only in-frame clones, some missing. Among fewer than 350,000 clones listed, roughly 90% were seen once. The sample taken for sequencing was peripheral blood. All receptors come from a man between 40 and 49 years old with acute or convalescent COVID-19.

This clone appeared once. This chain links TRBV5-8 with TRBJ2-2, with a tentative D call TRBD1 (6 bases). Germline assignment: CDR1 SGHTS and CDR2 YDEGEE. This CDR3 has 16 residues. With 9 bases removed from V and 4 bases from J, the gap between germline ends came to 22 bases. The CDR3 DNA follows: TGTGCCAACGACCGGGGTGGGGGCACGAGCACCGGGGAGCTGTTTTTT. Protein: CANDRGGGTSTGELFF.

This rearrangement joins TRBV4-2 to TRBJ2-3; 9 nucleotides match TRBD2. The germline CDR1 and CDR2 sequences are LGHNA and YNFKEQ. J gave up 8 bases and V 4 bases, and 13 bases lay outside the gene matches. The length of the CDR3 is 16 residues. The CDR3 loop reads CASSPLAGAGGPTQYF. CDR3 nucleotides: TGTGCCAGCAGCCCCCTCGCGGGGGCGGGGGGGCCTACGCAGTATTTT.

The gene calls are TRBV10-2 and TRBJ2-1; unclear D gene. Germline CDR1 and CDR2: WSHSY and SAAADI. CDR3 length equals 18 residues. Between the trimmed V and J ends, which lost 1 base and 2 bases, there was a span of 18 bases. CDR3 bases: TGCGCCAGCAGTGAGTACCCTGAGGCCCTTCTGCCCTACAATGAGCAGTTCTTC. It codes for CASSEYPEALLPYNEQFF.

The chain links TRBV11-2 to TRBJ1-2, with 10 nucleotides matching TRBD1. This CDR3 has 14 amino acids. Germline V CDR1 and CDR2: SGHAT, FQNNGV. After removal of 5 bases from V and 6 bases from J, the junction contained 6 bases not matched to a gene. The CDR3 bases are TGTGCCAGCAGCACAGACAGGGGGCAGAATGGCTACACCTTC. Its protein product is CASSTDRGQNGYTF.

The chain recombines TRBV6-5 with TRBJ2-1; TRBD2 matches at 10 bases. Germline V gives CDR1 MNHEY, CDR2 SVGAGI. CDR3 length: 12 amino acids. V was pared by 3 bases and J by 14 bases, with 4 bases of the junction left unmatched. The CDR3 region has the DNA TGTGCCAGCAGTTATAGCGGGGGGAAGGAGTTCTTC. Encoded protein: CASSYSGGKEFF.

J is TRBJ2-7 and V is TRBV6-1; 10 nucleotides match TRBD2. The V segment lost 0 bases and the J segment 8 bases; nucleotides outside the gene matches: 4. From germline, CDR1 is MNHNS and CDR2 SASEGT. The CDR3 is made up of 14 amino acids. The CDR3 bases are TGTGCCAGCAGTGAAGCGACGGGACTAGCGAAGCAGTACTTC. It translates to CASSEATGLAKQYF.

As DNA, the CDR3 is TGTGCCAGCACTTTCCGACAGTTTACGGGGGGCGGTGGCTACACCTTC. Amino acids: CASTFRQFTGGGGYTF. The rearrangement joins TRBV2 to TRBJ1-2; D perhaps matches TRBD1 (6 bases). V was shortened by 7 bases and J by 7 bases, with 25 bases between the two germline ends. CDR1 and CDR2 (germline): SNHLY, FYNNEI. The CDR3 runs to 16 residues.

The CDR3 loop reads CASGTTGEAFF. CDR3 sequence (DNA): TGTGCTAGTGGAACGACAGGTGAAGCTTTCTTT. V gene TRBV12-5 combines with J gene TRBJ1-1; TRBD1 is a possible D gene (6 bases). CDR1 and CDR2 from the germline V gene are LGHNT and FRNRAP. The V end lost 6 bases, the J end lost 7 bases, and 9 bases lay between the germline ends. The CDR3 extends over 11 amino acids.

This chain uses TRBV19 with TRBJ1-2, with 7 positions matching TRBD1. Looked up from germline, CDR1 is LNHDA and CDR2 is SQIVND (reference sequence). V was clipped by 0 bases and J by 8 bases; unmatched bases: 6. The CDR3 is 14 residues long. The CDR3 region is CASSIDGGGLGYTF. In DNA form, the CDR3 reads TGTGCCAGTAGTATAGATGGAGGGGGCCTAGGCTACACCTTC.

V gene TRBV10-3 combines with J gene TRBJ2-3, with TRBD2 identical over 13 bases. The V segment lost 11 bases and the J segment 5 bases; nucleotides outside the gene matches: 10. Germline V gene sequence: CDR1 ENHRY, CDR2 SYGVKD. The CDR3 runs to 15 residues. The CDR3 sequence is CAGGGLAGEVDTQYF. CDR3 bases: TGTGCCGGGGGAGGACTAGCGGGGGAAGTAGATACGCAGTATTTT.

The gene calls are TRBV2 and TRBJ1-5; 7 bases line up with TRBD1. CDR3 length equals 16 residues. V was clipped by 4 bases and J by 0 bases; unmatched bases: 6. Germline V lookup: CDR1 SNHLY, CDR2 FYNNEI. CDR3 DNA sequence: TGTGCCAGCAGTGGAATGACAGGGTATAGCAATCAGCCCCAGCATTTT. Its protein product is CASSGMTGYSNQPQHF.

This clone was seen once. The chain carries TRBV2 and TRBJ2-2; 8 bases align to TRBD2. The CDR3 extends over 14 amino acids. V gave up 6 bases and J gave up 5 bases; unmatched junction bases: 5. The germline V gene has CDR1 SNHLY and CDR2 FYNNEI. In DNA form, the CDR3 reads TGTGCCAGCAGGGCTAGCGGGCTTACCGGGGAGCTGTTTTTT. The encoded protein is CASRASGLTGELFF.

The chain joins TRBV7-3 to TRBJ2-3; tentatively, D is TRBD2 (5 bases). Germline values: CDR1 SGHTA, CDR2 FQGTGA. V was shortened by 5 bases and J by 6 bases, with 15 bases between the two germline ends. The CDR3 has 14 residues. The CDR3 loop is CASSHEGSHDTQYF. As DNA, the CDR3 is TGTGCCAGCAGCCATGAAGGGAGTCATGATACGCAGTATTTT.

The chain uses TRBV7-3 and TRBJ2-7, with D possibly TRBD1 on 5 matching bases. CDR1 is SGHTA, CDR2 FQGTGA, per germline. With 0 bases removed from V and 1 base from J, the gap between germline ends came to 7 bases. The CDR3 is made up of 14 amino acids. CDR3 sequence (DNA): TGTGCCAGCAGCTTAACACAGGTATCCTACGAGCAGTACTTC. This codes for CASSLTQVSYEQYF.

There are a few counts of this clone. V is TRBV23-1 and J is TRBJ1-4; no clear D. TRBV23-1 qualifies as an ORF whose function is uncertain. CDR3 length: 9 amino acids. V lost 6 bases to trimming and J lost 13 bases, with 6 bases between them. CDR3 in amino acids: CASRLRLFF. CDR3 coding DNA: TGCGCCAGCAGGTTGCGACTGTTTTTT.

The genes are TRBV6-1 and TRBJ1-2, with TRBD1 matching over 9 bases. The CDR3 totals 15 residues. V lost 1 base to trimming and J lost 7 bases; unmatched junction nucleotides: 7. Germline-derived CDR1 and CDR2 are MNHNS and SASEGT. CDR3 bases: TGTGCCAGCAGTGAAGGGGGGACAGGGATTGGTGGCTACACCTTC. This codes for CASSEGGTGIGGYTF.

This chain connects TRBV29-1 to TRBJ1-1, with no clear D. This CDR3 is 13 amino acids long. Germline loops: CDR1 SQVTM, CDR2 ANQGSEA. V lost 6 bases and J lost 3, with 14 bases in between. Written as DNA, the CDR3 is TGCAGCGTCTCAATCGGGGTGGACACTGAAGCTTTCTTT. Translated: CSVSIGVDTEAFF.

The CDR3 DNA reads as TGTGCCAGCAGTTCAAACACCGGGGAGCTGTTTTTT. Translating it yields CASSSNTGELFF. The rearrangement uses TRBV28 and TRBJ2-2; D not certain. Per the germline V gene, CDR1 is MDHEN and CDR2 is SYDVKM. There are 12 residues in the CDR3. Deletions cut 4 bases from V and 2 bases from J, with 2 bases between. Together with reference TRBV28 and TRBJ2-2, the CDR3 gives the full variable domain: DVKVTQSSRYLVKRTGEKVFLECVQDMDHENMFWYRQDPGLGLRLIYFSYDVKMKEKGDIPEGYSVSREKKERFSLILESASTNQTSMYLCASSSNTGELFFGEGSRLTVL.

The V and J genes are TRBV7-8 and TRBJ1-2; a possible D gene is TRBD1 (6 bases). This CDR3 contains 17 residues. Germline V CDR1 and CDR2: SGHVS, FQNEAQ. V lost 6 bases and J 4 bases, leaving 24 bases between the germline ends. The CDR3 DNA sequence: TGTGCCAGCAGTCTCACAGTTAAGCACAGGGTCCGCTATGGCTACACCTTC. Its translation is CASSLTVKHRVRYGYTF. The full variable domain, rest sourced from reference TRBV7-8 and TRBJ1-2, is GAGVSQSPRYKVAKRGQDVALRCDPISGHVSLFWYQQALGQGPEFLTYFQNEAQLDKSGLPSDRFFAERPEGSVSTLKIQRTQQEDSAVYLCASSLTVKHRVRYGYTFGSGTRLTVV.

This chain connects TRBV7-2 to TRBJ2-4, with 10 bases aligning to TRBD1. The CDR3 totals 14 residues. Trimming cost V 5 bases and J 7 bases; bases outside gene matches: 5. Germline V CDR1 and CDR2: SGHTA, FQGNSA. CDR3 sequence reads: CASSRDRGGNIQYF. CDR3 in DNA: TGTGCCAGCAGCCGGGACAGGGGAGGGAACATTCAGTACTTC.

V gene TRBV19 combines with J gene TRBJ2-2; TRBD1 is a possible D gene (7 bases). V was cut by 5 bases and J by 7 bases, with 17 bases left in between. Germline CDR1 LNHDA, CDR2 SQIVND (reference sequence). CDR3 length: 15 residues. The CDR3 is CASSGRRGRGGELFF. Here the CDR3 DNA reads TGTGCCAGTAGTGGCCGGAGGGGGCGGGGCGGGGAGCTGTTTTTT. The entire variable domain, with the rest obtained from reference TRBV19 and TRBJ2-2, is as follows: DGGITQSPKYLFRKEGQNVTLSCEQNLNHDAMYWYRQDPGQGLRLIYYSQIVNDFQKGDIAEGYSVSREKKESFPLTVTSAQKNPTAFYLCASSGRRGRGGELFFGEGSRLTVL.

This clone is a singleton in its sample. J is TRBJ1-6 and V is TRBV10-2, with a possible D match to TRBD1 (5 bases). The germline V gene has CDR1 WSHSY and CDR2 SAAADI. The length of the CDR3 is 15 residues. Trimming cost V 8 bases and J 6 bases, with 17 bases left between them. The CDR3: CASHFSDSPNSPLHF. For the CDR3, the DNA is TGCGCCAGCCACTTCTCCGACAGCCCTAATTCACCCCTCCACTTT.

The V and J genes are TRBV6-2 or TRBV6-3 and TRBJ2-7; the D gene is possibly TRBD2 (7 bases). V was pared by 5 bases and J by 1 base, with 15 bases between. From germline, CDR1 is MNHEY and CDR2 SVGEGT. CDR3 length equals 15 residues. The CDR3 is CASSTWGGLSYEQYF. CDR3 sequence (DNA): TGTGCCAGCAGTACCTGGGGGGGGCTGTCCTACGAGCAGTACTTC.

The rearrangement links TRBV10-3 to TRBJ1-6, with 9 bases that match TRBD1. Germline-derived CDR1 and CDR2 are ENHRY and SYGVKD. The CDR3 is 14 residues long. V lost 6 bases to trimming and J lost 10 bases; unmatched junction nucleotides: 7. The CDR3 loop reads CAIRQGAKDSPLHF. The DNA for the CDR3 is TGTGCCATCAGACAGGGGGCAAAGGACTCACCCCTCCACTTT.

This chain joins TRBV14 and TRBJ1-2, with 10 bases aligning to TRBD1. Trimming at V came to 6 bases and at J to 4 bases, leaving 2 bases not matched to a gene. Per germline, CDR1 SGHDN and CDR2 FVKESK. This CDR3 spans 13 amino acids. In DNA form, the CDR3 reads TGTGCCAGCAGAGGGACAGGGGCCTATGGCTACACCTTC. This translates into CASRGTGAYGYTF. The variable domain in full, with the rest retrieved from reference TRBV14 and TRBJ1-2, is EAGVTQFPSHSVIEKGQTVTLRCDPISGHDNLYWYRRVMGKEIKFLLHFVKESKQDESGMPNNRFLAERTGGTYSTLKVQPAELEDSGVYFCASRGTGAYGYTFGSGTRLTVV.

The V and J genes are TRBV2 and TRBJ1-1, with D uncertain. Germline-derived CDR1 and CDR2 are SNHLY and FYNNEI. V shed 8 bases and J shed 6 bases, with 13 bases lying between them. The CDR3 is 12 amino acids. The CDR3 coding sequence is TGTGCCAGCCGGGAGGGAAATGCTGAAGCTTTCTTT. It specifies CASREGNAEAFF. The full variable domain, with the rest looked up from reference TRBV2 and TRBJ1-1, is EPEVTQTPSHQVTQMGQEVILRCVPISNHLYFYWYRQILGQKVEFLVSFYNNEISEKSEIFDDQFSVERPDGSNFTLKIRSTKLEDSAMYFCASREGNAEAFFGQGTRLTVV.

Here the CDR3 reads CAISPGLATNEQFF. Written as DNA, the CDR3 is TGTGCCATCAGTCCCGGACTAGCAACCAATGAGCAGTTCTTC. The V gene is TRBV10-3, the J gene TRBJ2-1; 8 bases are shared with TRBD2. This CDR3 is built from 14 residues. The trim removed 5 bases at V and 6 bases at J, leaving 6 bases unmatched. Germline CDR1 is ENHRY and CDR2 is SYGVKD.

The chain uses TRBV10-3 and TRBJ2-6, with TRBD1 identical over 11 bases. CDR3 length: 17 amino acids. Germline assignment: CDR1 ENHRY and CDR2 SYGVKD. The ends lost 2 bases at V and 4 bases at J; junction bases unmatched: 4. The CDR3 spells CAISEPGQGDGANVLTF. As DNA, the CDR3 is TGTGCCATCAGTGAGCCGGGACAGGGGGACGGGGCCAACGTCCTGACTTTC.

This clone was seen a single time. The V call is TRBV6-1, the J call TRBJ2-7; weak D call: TRBD2 (5 bases). The germline gives CDR1 MNHNS, CDR2 SASEGT. The ends were cut back, 2 bases at V and 3 bases at J, with 8 bases in the middle. This CDR3 region has 13 residues. In nucleotides, the CDR3 is TGTGCCAGCAGTGAAATAGGAGGCTACGAGCAGTACTTC. Its protein is CASSEIGGYEQYF.

The chain combines TRBV5-1 with TRBJ2-7, with 8 nucleotides matching TRBD1. The CDR3 extends over 12 amino acids. Trimming at V came to 7 bases and at J to 4 bases, leaving 4 bases not matched to a gene. Germline V lookup: CDR1 SGHRS, CDR2 YFSETQ. CDR3 nucleotide sequence: TGCGCCAGCGGACAGGGTGGGTACGAGCAGTACTTC. Protein: CASGQGGYEQYF.

The chain recombines TRBV3-1 (or the pseudogene TRBV3-2) with TRBJ1-6; 7 nucleotides align to TRBD1. The trim removed 6 bases at V and 6 bases at J, leaving 8 bases unmatched. The germline gives CDR1 LGHDT, CDR2 YNNKEL (reference sequence). This CDR3 contains 15 residues. Here the CDR3 reads CASSKTGTTNSPLHF. The CDR3 DNA follows: TGTGCCAGCAGTAAGACAGGGACAACTAATTCACCCCTCCACTTT.